Listed here are 31 T cell receptor beta chains from one sample, sequenced in a study of neurological immune-mediated disorders. From the 5' RACE reads, TCRdb called clonotypes with MiXCR, one entry per CDR3 protein. Of approximately 46,000 distinct CDR3 sequences detected, under 13% appear once; the ten largest clones hold about 5.4%. Sequences were obtained from PBMCs. The receptors derive from a man between 65 and 85 years old with HTLV-1-associated myelopathy (HAM/TSP).

This clonotype was seen repeatedly, ten times or more. CDR3 DNA sequence: TGTGCCAGCAGCTTAATCGGAGGGACAGGGCTTTATGGCTACACCTTC. Translation: CASSLIGGTGLYGYTF. The rearrangement joins TRBV7-3 to TRBJ1-2, with TRBD1 matching over 9 bases. V gave up 1 base and J gave up 5 bases; unmatched junction bases: 8. Germline CDR1 reads SGHTA; CDR2 reads FQGTGA. CDR3 length: 16 amino acids.

Concerning this clonotype itself: Given a much more abundant clone one base away, this may be a read error. The chain has TRBV20-1 and TRBJ2-3; TRBD1 matches at 7 bases. The J call is in doubt because the DNA end fits TRBJ1-5 better. Looked up from germline, CDR1 is DFQATT and CDR2 is SNEGSKA (reference sequence). The CDR3 spans 11 residues. CDR3 bases: TGCAGTGCTAGGGGGACAGATACGCAGCATTTT. Translated, it gives CSARGTDTQHF.

This clonotype came up many times. The V gene is TRBV12-3 or TRBV12-4, the J gene TRBJ2-4; 11 positions match TRBD2. V gave up 5 bases and J gave up 0 bases; unmatched junction bases: 9. The CDR3 consists of 18 residues. Here the CDR3 DNA reads TGTGCCAGCAGTACCGGGACTAGCGGTGGCCTAGCCAAAAACATTCAGTACTTC. Amino acid sequence: CASSTGTSGGLAKNIQYF.

This clonotype was counted only a few times. A junction end diverges from the germline sequence, so it may reflect a read error. The V gene is TRBV20-1, the J gene TRBJ2-1, with 7 bases lining up with TRBD2. The CDR3 has 12 amino acids. Per the germline V gene, CDR1 is DFQATT and CDR2 is SNEGSKA (reference sequence). The CDR3 bases are TGCAGTGCTAGAGCTAGCGGACGCCCTAAAATCTTC. Encoded protein: CSARASGRPKIF.

In regard to this clonotype: A much larger clone lies one base from this, so it may be a read error. Here the CDR3 reads CASSPGGGCEQFF. The CDR3 coding sequence is TGTGCCAGCAGCCCTGGCGGGGGCTGTGAGCAGTTCTTC. The chain links TRBV7-2 to TRBJ2-1; tentative D call: TRBD2 (7 bases). V was pared by 5 bases and J by 9 bases, with 14 bases between. Germline lookup yields CDR1 SGHTA and CDR2 FQGNSA. The CDR3 runs 13 residues.

Concerning this clonotype: Because the CDR3 is missing its conserved closing phenylalanine or tryptophan, this is likely a read error. The chain couples TRBV5-1 to TRBJ2-3; D is possibly TRBD2 (6 bases). Germline V CDR1 and CDR2: SGHRS, YFSETQ. This CDR3 region has 15 residues. The CDR3 protein is CASSSNWGEADTQYV. DNA of the CDR3: TGCGCCAGCAGCTCAAACTGGGGGGAGGCAGATACACAGTATGTT.

There are many counts of this clonotype. The CDR3 DNA sequence: TGCAGTGCTAGAGATATGGTTAGCAGACAAGAGACCCAGTACTTC. Protein product: CSARDMVSRQETQYF. The genes are TRBV20-1 and TRBJ2-5, with D uncertain. Between the trimmed V and J ends, which lost 0 bases and 2 bases, there was a span of 13 bases. Per the germline V gene, CDR1 is DFQATT and CDR2 is SNEGSKA (reference sequence). The CDR3 spans 15 residues.

This clonotype was seen at least ten times. The chain employs TRBV7-2 and TRBJ2-7, with a possible D match to TRBD1 (5 bases). Germline V CDR1 and CDR2: SGHTA, FQGNSA. V dropped 11 bases and J dropped 3 bases, with 44 bases sitting between them. The CDR3 is made up of 22 amino acids. The CDR3 coding sequence is TGTGCCTCTTCCATGAGGCTTTGGGGCGCACGCCCGGCTGGTGAGCCAGACTACGAGCAGTACTTC. It is translated as CASSMRLWGARPAGEPDYEQYF.

Ten or more counts support this clonotype. This rearrangement joins TRBV29-1 to TRBJ2-1; D is ambiguous. The CDR3 contains 14 residues. Germline CDR1 SQVTM, CDR2 ANQGSEA. The ends were cut back, 6 bases at V and 0 bases at J, with 12 bases in the middle. The CDR3 region is CSVDDHSSYNEQFF. CDR3 nucleotide sequence: TGCAGCGTGGACGACCATAGCTCCTACAATGAGCAGTTCTTC.

The table lists this clonotype with many counts. The chain uses TRBV6-5 and TRBJ2-3; TRBD1 is a possible D gene (6 bases). The CDR3 loop spans 15 amino acids. Germline CDR1 is MNHEY and CDR2 is SVGAGI. Trimming took off 1 base at V and 2 bases at J, with 10 bases between the two ends. Here the CDR3 DNA reads TGTGCCAGCAGTTACTACAAGGGGGACACAGATACGCAGTATTTT. Its protein product is CASSYYKGDTDTQYF.

On this clonotype: At one boundary the junction diverges from the germline segment, which might be a read error. This chain links TRBV29-1 with TRBJ2-3, with 9 bases identical to TRBD1. In germline, CDR1 is SQVTM, CDR2 ANQGSEA. This CDR3 spans 13 amino acids. The CDR3 DNA follows: TGCAGCGCCTTGGGACAGGGAAGATATACGAAGTATTTT. It codes for CSALGQGRYTKYF.

This clonotype was picked up many times. CDR3 nucleotide sequence: TGTGCCAGCCTTAGGACAGCCACCGGGGAGCTGTTTTTT. Translated: CASLRTATGELFF. The chain links TRBV12-3 or TRBV12-4 to TRBJ2-2, with D maybe TRBD1 (6 bases). CDR3 length equals 13 residues. V was cut by 8 bases and J by 4 bases, with 11 bases left in between.

This clonotype was counted many times. V gene TRBV28 combines with J gene TRBJ1-1, with D possibly matching TRBD1 (6 bases). The V gene lost 2 bases and the J gene lost 5 bases, with 15 bases spanning the gap. The V gene's germline CDR1 is MDHEN and CDR2 SYDVKM. The CDR3 length is 15 residues. The CDR3 sequence is CASSLVGQPETEAFF. The CDR3 coding sequence is TGTGCCAGCAGTTTAGTCGGACAGCCGGAGACTGAAGCTTTCTTT.

Turning to this clonotype: This clone may be a read error of a much larger clone one base away. The chain is built from TRBV4-1 and TRBJ2-1; D not certain. The V end lost 2 bases, the J end lost 5 bases, and 13 bases lay between the germline ends. The CDR3 extends over 15 amino acids. Germline CDR1 and CDR2: MGHRA and YSYEKL. In DNA form, the CDR3 reads TGCGCCAGCAGCCAATATAACTCTTGGAACAATGAGCAGTTCTTC. This sequence encodes CASSQYNSWNNEQFF.

This clonotype has at least ten counts. V is TRBV18 and J is TRBJ2-1; 13 bases align to TRBD2. The CDR3 contains 15 residues. CDR1 and CDR2 (germline): KGHSH, LQKENI. The ends lost 3 bases at V and 7 bases at J; junction bases unmatched: 3. The CDR3 nucleotides are TGTGCCAGCTCACCTACTAGCGGGAGGGTGAATGAGCAGTTCTTC. It specifies CASSPTSGRVNEQFF.

This clonotype was picked up a small number of times. The chain combines TRBV24-1 with TRBJ2-3; the D is unclear. Trimming shortened V by 4 bases and J by 2 bases, and 9 bases separated the two germline ends. Germline V gives CDR1 KGHDR, CDR2 SFDVKD. The CDR3 is 14 amino acids. The CDR3: CATSDYPITDTQYF. The CDR3 DNA reads TGTGCCACCAGTGACTACCCAATCACAGATACGCAGTATTTT.

This clonotype was seen ten or more times. The chain joins TRBV7-2 to TRBJ2-1, with 9 nucleotides matching TRBD2. Germline CDR1 and CDR2: SGHTA and FQGNSA. The length of the CDR3 is 20 residues. V dropped 2 bases and J dropped 0; count of bases not matched to a gene: 14. DNA for the CDR3: TGTGCCAGCAGCTTATCCGGTTCCGGACTAGCGAGAAGCTCCTACAATGAGCAGTTCTTC. It encodes CASSLSGSGLARSSYNEQFF.

The genes are TRBV5-1 and TRBJ2-5; 8 positions agree with TRBD1. Trimming at V came to 1 base and at J to 1 base, leaving 6 bases not matched to a gene. The germline V gene has CDR1 SGHRS and CDR2 YFSETQ. The CDR3 has 16 amino acids. The DNA for the CDR3 is TGCGCCAGCAGCTTGTGGACAGGGAGGATCCAAGAGACCCAGTACTTC. Translated: CASSLWTGRIQETQYF.

This clonotype was observed at least ten times. The chain combines TRBV7-2 with TRBJ2-3; 12 nucleotides match TRBD2. J gave up 5 bases and V 4 bases, and 7 bases lay outside the gene matches. Germline CDR1 SGHTA, CDR2 FQGNSA. This CDR3 comprises 16 residues. This CDR3 reads CASSSRLAGARDTQYF. CDR3 nucleotides: TGTGCCAGCAGCTCGAGACTAGCGGGAGCTAGAGATACGCAGTATTTT.

This clonotype was recorded at least ten times. V and J are TRBV29-1 and TRBJ2-2; no firm D call. This CDR3 is built from 13 residues. CDR1 and CDR2 (germline): SQVTM, ANQGSEA. Trimming shortened V by 5 bases and J by 3 bases, and 10 bases separated the two germline ends. Written as DNA, the CDR3 is TGCAGCGTTTTAGCTCGGGACACCGGGGAGCTGTTTTTT. Translating it yields CSVLARDTGELFF.

By sample fraction, this clonotype is medium-sized. This chain uses TRBV15 with TRBJ1-1; 7 positions agree with TRBD1. The CDR3 loop spans 15 amino acids. Losses at the gene ends were 2 bases for V and 0 bases for J; bases not matched to a gene: 3. Germline loops: CDR1 LNHNV, CDR2 YYDKDF (reference sequence). The CDR3 DNA reads as TGTGCCACCAGCAGATCGGGACAGTTGAACACTGAAGCTTTCTTT. Protein sequence: CATSRSGQLNTEAFF.

This clonotype was seen repeatedly, ten times or more. This sequence joins TRBV7-2 and TRBJ2-7; maybe TRBD2 (6 bases). Germline V gives CDR1 SGHTA, CDR2 FQGNSA. V lost 4 bases, J lost 7 bases, and 14 bases lay in between. The CDR3 length is 13 residues. CDR3 DNA: TGTGCCAGCAGCTCCCGGGGTGGGGGGGAGCAGTACTTC. Amino acids: CASSSRGGGEQYF.

This clonotype was counted at least ten times. The J gene is TRBJ2-7, the V gene TRBV5-6; TRBD2 matches at 7 bases. Unmatched junction bases numbered 2, after V lost 1 base and J lost 1 base. This CDR3 is built from 14 residues. CDR1 and CDR2 from the germline V gene are SGHDT and YYEEEE. The CDR3 region has the DNA TGTGCCAGCAGCTTGTGGGGGGGATCCTACGAGCAGTACTTC. Amino acids: CASSLWGGSYEQYF.

This clonotype was observed at least ten times. V and J are TRBV29-1 and TRBJ2-2, with a possible D match to TRBD1 (5 bases). Trimming removed 6 bases from V and 0 bases from J, with 14 bases in between. Germline loops: CDR1 SQVTM, CDR2 ANQGSEA. The CDR3 is 15 residues long. CDR3 amino acids: CSVYVRVANTGELFF. The CDR3 nucleotides read TGCAGCGTCTACGTCAGGGTCGCGAACACCGGGGAGCTGTTTTTT.

In this sample, this clonotype turned up a few times. A read error may explain this, as a much larger clone is one base away. The chain uses TRBV7-2 and TRBJ2-7; 7 positions match TRBD1. The CDR3 is made up of 14 amino acids. Germline CDR1 is SGHTA and CDR2 is FQGNSA. The CDR3 reads CASSLDRGPYEKYF. The CDR3 nucleotides are TGTGCCAGCAGCTTAGACAGGGGTCCCTACGAGAAGTACTTC.

The table lists this clonotype with many counts. This chain uses TRBV7-2 with TRBJ2-3; 8 positions agree with TRBD2. Germline CDR1 and CDR2: SGHTA and FQGNSA. This CDR3 has 16 residues. The junction had 8 bases not matched to a gene; V was cut back by 6 bases and J by 0 bases. The CDR3 sequence: CASRGAGVESTDTQYF. The DNA of the CDR3 is TGTGCCAGCAGAGGAGCGGGAGTTGAAAGCACAGATACGCAGTATTTT. The full variable domain, its missing parts supplied by reference TRBV7-2 and TRBJ2-3, is GAGVSQSPSNKVTEKGKDVELRCDPISGHTALYWYRQSLGQGLEFLIYFQGNSAPDKSGLPSDRFSAERTGGSVSTLTIQRTQQEDSAVYLCASRGAGVESTDTQYFGPGTRLTVL.

This clonotype was observed a handful of times. The rearrangement joins TRBV12-3 or TRBV12-4 to TRBJ2-7; 14 positions match TRBD2. CDR3 length: 14 amino acids. V was clipped by 6 bases and J by 6 bases; unmatched bases: 4. This CDR3 reads CASSHGTSGGEQYF. CDR3 nucleotide sequence: TGTGCCAGCAGCCACGGGACTAGCGGGGGCGAGCAGTACTTC.

By share of the sample, this clonotype is medium-sized (0.01 to 0.1%). The chain uses TRBV5-1 and TRBJ2-2; D call uncertain. Trimming left V 7 bases short and J 1 base short, with 11 bases between. CDR3 size: 14 residues. The germline V gene encodes CDR1 SGHRS and CDR2 YFSETQ. This CDR3 reads CASLRDQNTGELFF. DNA of the CDR3: TGCGCCAGCCTACGCGACCAGAACACCGGGGAGCTGTTTTTT. Drawing the rest from reference TRBV5-1 and TRBJ2-2, the complete variable domain is KAGVTQTPRYLIKTRGQQVTLSCSPISGHRSVSWYQQTPGQGLQFLFEYFSETQRNKGNFPGRFSGRQFSNSRSEMNVSTLELGDSALYLCASLRDQNTGELFFGEGSRLTVL.

This clonotype was counted at least ten times. This chain joins TRBV12-3 or TRBV12-4 and TRBJ2-5; D may match TRBD1 or TRBD2 (5 bases each). This CDR3 has 15 amino acids. Trimming took off 4 bases at V and 0 bases at J, with 12 bases between the two ends. For the CDR3, the DNA is TGTGCCAGCAGTTCCCTGGGGACCCACCAAGAGACCCAGTACTTC. Its protein product is CASSSLGTHQETQYF.

A word on this clonotype: This may arise from a read error, as a much more abundant clone is one base away. This chain connects TRBV28 to TRBJ2-3; D may be TRBD1 (6 bases). This CDR3 has 14 residues. The V gene's germline CDR1 is MDHEN and CDR2 SYDVKM. The CDR3 sequence is CANSQQGGTDTQYF. The CDR3 bases are TGTGCCAACAGTCAACAGGGAGGCACAGATACGCAGTATTTT.

The rearrangement links TRBV21-1 to TRBJ2-3. TRBV21-1 is termed a pseudogene. This CDR3 has 13 residues. CDR3: CASSKDLTDTQYF. The CDR3 DNA sequence: TGTGCCAGCAGCAAAGACCTGACAGATACGCAGTATTTT.